This T cell receptor (beta chain) was recovered during a study of CD8 T cells in ankylosing spondylitis. Study-wide findings and caveats: Reportedly, matched ankylosing spondylitis synovial fluid was significantly enriched for disease-linked clones. One TCR beta motif, made up of roughly eight highly homologous variants, appeared characteristic of ankylosing spondylitis blood.

Germline-derived CDR1 and CDR2 are SQVTM and ANQGSEA. The CDR3 is 11 amino acids. V gave up 4 bases and J gave up 1 base, with 5 bases separating them. Worth noting for this clonotype: Antigen: not known.

TCRdb re-derived calls from the 5' RACE reads in MiXCR, one entry per CDR3 protein. Found here are 300,000 to 400,000 distinct CDR3 sequences, about 22% of them singletons; the top ten hold around 16%. The sequence derives from a male donor with ankylosing spondylitis. Sequencing used blood, either unsorted or a sorted T cell fraction (not recorded which). The chain employs TRBV29-1 and TRBJ2-7; D is undetermined. The CDR3 is CSVGMSYEQYF. The DNA for the CDR3 is TGCAGCGTTGGGATGTCCTACGAGCAGTACTTC.